This entry describes one T cell receptor (beta chain). Unmatched junction bases numbered 10, after V lost 1 base and J lost 6 bases. Germline CDR1 reads SGHAT; CDR2 reads FQNNGV. The CDR3 runs to 16 residues. Some clones are missing from TCRdb's copy, which holds only in-frame ones; the method was immunoSEQ multiplex PCR. The repertoire holds tens of thousands of clones, less than 90% seen once, with approximately 1.2% in the top ten. This entry belongs to a study of T cell changes during pregnancy in multiple sclerosis. The TCR comes from a female donor with multiple sclerosis, enrolled in a pregnancy study. The J gene is TRBJ2-7, the V gene TRBV11-2; 9 positions agree with TRBD1. This sample comprised CD4+ T cells from peripheral blood mononuclear cells, obtained in the second trimester of pregnancy. Here the CDR3 DNA reads TGTGCCAGCAGCTTAGGGGTTCGGGACAGGGTCATCGAGCAGTACTTC. It yields the protein CASSLGVRDRVIEQYF.